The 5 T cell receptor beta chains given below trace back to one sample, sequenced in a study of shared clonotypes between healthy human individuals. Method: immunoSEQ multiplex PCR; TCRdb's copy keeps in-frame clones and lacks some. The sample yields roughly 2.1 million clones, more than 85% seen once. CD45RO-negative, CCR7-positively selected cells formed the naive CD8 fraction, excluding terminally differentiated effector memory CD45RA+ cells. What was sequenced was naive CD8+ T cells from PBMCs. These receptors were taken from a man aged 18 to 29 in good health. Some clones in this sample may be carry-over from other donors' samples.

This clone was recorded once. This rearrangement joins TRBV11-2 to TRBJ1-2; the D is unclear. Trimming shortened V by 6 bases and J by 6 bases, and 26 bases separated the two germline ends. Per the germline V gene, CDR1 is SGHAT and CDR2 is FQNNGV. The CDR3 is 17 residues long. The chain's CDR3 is CASRMREELAYSDGYTF. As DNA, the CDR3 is TGTGCCAGCAGGATGAGGGAAGAACTCGCCTACTCGGATGGCTACACCTTC.

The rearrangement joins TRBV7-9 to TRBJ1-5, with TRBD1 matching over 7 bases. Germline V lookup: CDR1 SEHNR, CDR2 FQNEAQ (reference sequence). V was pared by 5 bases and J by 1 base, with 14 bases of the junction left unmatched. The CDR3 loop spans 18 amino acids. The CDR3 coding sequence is TGTGCCAGCAGCCTGACGGACAGGCTCTTGGGAAGCAATCAGCCCCAGCATTTT. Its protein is CASSLTDRLLGSNQPQHF. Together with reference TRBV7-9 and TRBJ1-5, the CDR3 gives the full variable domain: DTGVSQNPRHKITKRGQNVTFRCDPISEHNRLYWYRQTLGQGPEFLTYFQNEAQLEKSRLLSDRFSAERPKGSFSTLEIQRTEQGDSAMYLCASSLTDRLLGSNQPQHFGDGTRLSIL.

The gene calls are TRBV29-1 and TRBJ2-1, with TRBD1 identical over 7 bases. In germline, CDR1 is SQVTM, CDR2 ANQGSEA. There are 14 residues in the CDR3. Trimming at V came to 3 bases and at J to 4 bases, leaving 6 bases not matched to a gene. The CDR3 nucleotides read TGCAGCGTTGATTCGGGACAGCTATACAATGAGCAGTTCTTC. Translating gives CSVDSGQLYNEQFF.

The CDR3 sequence is CASSQDFGADTQYF. The CDR3 nucleotides are TGCGCCAGCAGCCAAGATTTCGGTGCAGATACGCAGTATTTT. This sequence joins TRBV4-1 and TRBJ2-3; D unclear. Trimming left V 0 bases short and J 4 bases short, with 8 bases between. This CDR3 has 14 residues. CDR1 and CDR2 from the germline V gene are MGHRA and YSYEKL.

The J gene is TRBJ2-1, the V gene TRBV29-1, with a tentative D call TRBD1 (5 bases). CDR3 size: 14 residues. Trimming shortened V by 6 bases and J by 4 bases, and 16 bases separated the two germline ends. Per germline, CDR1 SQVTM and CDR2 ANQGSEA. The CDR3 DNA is TGCAGCGTGCGACCTTCACAGGTTTACAATGAGCAGTTCTTC. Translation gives CSVRPSQVYNEQFF.